This T cell receptor beta chain derives from a study of blood T cell repertoires in COVID-19. Study in general: Spain, Italy and the United States supplied samples that represented acute and convalescent COVID-19. Sources were T cells, B-cell-depleted T cells, or PBMCs; the material itself was cDNA or gDNA.

The trim removed 0 bases at V and 2 bases at J, leaving 5 bases unmatched. The CDR3 is 18 amino acids. CDR1 is MGHRA and CDR2 is YSYEKL in the germline V gene. In the authors' methods: Amplification of reference gene primers was used by the study to estimate nucleated cell counts. TCRdb keeps only in-frame clones here, not all; method: immunoSEQ multiplex PCR. V, J and clone size are taken as reported in that table, and D and trimming were inferred from the DNA itself. Seen here are about 150,000 clones, about 89% observed once, and the top ten hold about 0.55%. Sequenced sample: peripheral blood. V and J are TRBV4-1 and TRBJ2-3, with TRBD2 matching 13 bases. This clonotype originated in a middle-aged man with acute or convalescent COVID-19. The CDR3: CASSQDQTSGRNTDTQYF. As DNA, the CDR3 is TGCGCCAGCAGCCAAGATCAGACTAGCGGGAGGAACACAGATACGCAGTATTTT.